This TCR beta chain was captured in a study of OX40 agonist ivuxolimab in advanced cancers. Findings and caveats of the study: Dosing at 0.1 to 3.0 mg/kg was accompanied by clonal expansion of CD4+ and CD8+ blood T cells by week 6. CD4+ T cells averaged fewer expanded clones than CD8+ T cells. In the 0.1-3.0 mg/kg groups, partial responders showed among the lowest expansion. Low normalized clonal expansion also occurred in some nonresponding patients.

This table comes from immunoSEQ multiplex PCR, and its TCRdb copy is limited to in-frame clones, with some not included. The sample records fewer than 200,000 clones, roughly 94% being singletons. Note on this clone: What it binds is not known.

Germline loops: CDR1 SGHNT, CDR2 YYREEE (reference sequence). This CDR3 comprises 15 residues. V was pared by 4 bases and J by 10 bases, with 23 bases between. J is TRBJ1-2 and V is TRBV5-4; weak D call: TRBD1 (6 bases). This clonotype was sampled from an adult with an advanced solid tumor such as melanoma, head and neck, liver or kidney cancer. Sequenced here: CD4+ or CD8+ T cells sorted from blood, sampled in a trial of the OX40 agonist ivuxolimab. The DNA for the CDR3 is TGTGCCAGCAGCAGACCGACAGGAGCCAGCCGGGACTACACCTTC. Residues: CASSRPTGASRDYTF.